This T cell receptor (beta chain) was identified during a study of blood T cells in healthy people across ages. This clonotype has only a few counts. Combining a sample-barcoded 5' primer with a J-beta primer mix, a second PCR ran for 7 to 11 cycles. TCRdb re-called the 5' RACE reads with MiXCR, one entry per CDR3 protein. The sample has 350,000 to 450,000 distinct CDR3 sequences, 50% to 60% seen once; the top ten hold roughly 51%. This CDR3 is built from 12 residues. The V and J ends lost 5 bases and 4 bases respectively, with 8 bases between them. CDR1 and CDR2 (germline): SGHTA, FQGNSA. This rearrangement joins TRBV7-2 to TRBJ2-5; perhaps TRBD2 as D (6 bases). Sequencing was carried out using blood. This clonotype was sampled from a man aged 60 to 69 in good health. CDR3 coding DNA: TGTGCCAGCAGCAGACTAGGAGAGACCCAGTACTTC. Translation: CASSRLGETQYF.